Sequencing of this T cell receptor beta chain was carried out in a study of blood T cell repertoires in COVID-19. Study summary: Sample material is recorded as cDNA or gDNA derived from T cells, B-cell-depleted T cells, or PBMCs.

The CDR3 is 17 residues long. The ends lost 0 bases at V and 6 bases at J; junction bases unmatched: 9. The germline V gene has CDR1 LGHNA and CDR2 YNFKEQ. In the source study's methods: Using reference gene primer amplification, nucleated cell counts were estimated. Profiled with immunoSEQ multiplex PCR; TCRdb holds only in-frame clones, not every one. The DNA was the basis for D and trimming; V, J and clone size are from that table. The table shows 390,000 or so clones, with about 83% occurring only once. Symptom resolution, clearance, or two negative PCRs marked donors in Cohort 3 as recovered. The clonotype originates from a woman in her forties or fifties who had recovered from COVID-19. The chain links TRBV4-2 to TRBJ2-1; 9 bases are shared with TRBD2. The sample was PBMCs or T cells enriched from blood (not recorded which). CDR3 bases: TGTGCCAGCAGCCAAGAAGACCAGCGGGGGGTGGGCAATGAGCAGTTCTTC. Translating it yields CASSQEDQRGVGNEQFF.